The sequence of this T cell receptor (beta chain) was determined in a study of vaccination and CD4 T cells after COVID-19. Turning to the study itself: Stimuli were overlapping spike peptide pools of SARS-CoV-2 and three common cold coronaviruses (HCoV-NL63, HCoV-OC43, HCoV-229E). The control cultures got either a CEFX pool, an HIV-1 Nef pool, or no peptide at all. Study-wide results and limits: The appearance of a median approximately 90% of reactive clones in convalescent patients occurred only post-vaccination.

CD4+ T cells that had been cultured provided DNA sequenced with the Oncomine TCR Beta short-read assay. Each CDR3 protein gets one entry after TCRdb re-called the PCR reads with MiXCR. The data contain about 12,000 distinct CDR3 sequences, roughly three fifths of them singletons. Trimming stripped 6 bases from V and 4 bases from J, with 10 bases between. Germline V gene lookup returns CDR1 SNHLY and CDR2 FYNNEI. This CDR3 has 12 residues. As to treatment: approximately nine-day PBMC culture with coronavirus spike peptide pools or control peptides (ViraFEST assay). This clonotype is deemed large. Antigen unknown.

This chain joins TRBV2 and TRBJ2-7; either TRBD1 or TRBD2 may supply D (5 bases each). This TCR was sampled from a human donor who had recovered from COVID-19. Sequenced material: CD4+ T cells from blood, cultured in vitro. The CDR3 coding sequence is TGTGCCAGCAGGGGGGACGGTTACGAGCAGTACTTC. Translated: CASRGDGYEQYF.